Following are 14 T cell receptor beta chains from one sample sequenced in a study of blood T cell repertoires in COVID-19. Generated by immunoSEQ multiplex PCR, the TCRdb table keeps only in-frame clones and is missing some. This table holds more than 11,000 clones, roughly 85% found once. Sequenced input: peripheral blood. These receptors were obtained from a woman in her sixties or seventies with acute or convalescent COVID-19.

The J gene is TRBJ2-1, the V gene TRBV18, with D unresolved. Trimming took off 4 bases at V and 12 bases at J, with 13 bases between the two ends. The CDR3 runs 12 residues. Germline CDR1 and CDR2: KGHSH and LQKENI. CDR3 nucleotides: TGTGCCAGCTCACTAGCCTTCGAGGCGCAGTTCTTC. Translated: CASSLAFEAQFF.

This clone has only one observation. V is TRBV24-1 and J is TRBJ2-5, with 8 bases matching TRBD1. Germline CDR1 KGHDR, CDR2 SFDVKD. This CDR3 is built from 13 residues. V gave up 9 bases and J gave up 6 bases; unmatched junction bases: 8. CDR3 in amino acids: CATSPTGVKTQYF. CDR3 in DNA: TGTGCCACCTCTCCGACAGGGGTAAAGACCCAGTACTTC.

This clone was observed a handful of times. The chain couples TRBV9 to TRBJ2-3, with D tentatively TRBD1 or TRBD2 (6 bases each). Trimming shortened V by 4 bases and J by 4 bases, and 16 bases separated the two germline ends. Per germline, CDR1 SGDLS and CDR2 YYNGEE. The CDR3 is 15 residues long. The CDR3 region is CASSLGGGASDTQYF. CDR3 coding DNA: TGTGCCAGCAGCCTAGGGGGAGGAGCGTCAGATACGCAGTATTTT.

The gene calls are TRBV5-1 and TRBJ1-4, with TRBD1 identical over 10 bases. This CDR3 region has 15 residues. The ends lost 3 bases at V and 8 bases at J; junction bases unmatched: 7. Germline assignment: CDR1 SGHRS and CDR2 YFSETQ. CDR3 nucleotide sequence: TGCGCCAGCAGCTCCGTCCCGGGACAGGGGGAAAAACTGTTTTTT. It yields the protein CASSSVPGQGEKLFF.

This CDR3 reads CATSDSSPVAFGLGANVLTF. In DNA form, the CDR3 reads TGTGCCACCAGTGATTCGTCCCCGGTCGCCTTCGGTCTGGGGGCCAACGTCCTGACTTTC. The chain is built from TRBV24-1 and TRBJ2-6, with D unclear. Germline V gene lookup returns CDR1 KGHDR and CDR2 SFDVKD. This CDR3 region has 20 residues. V shed 2 bases and J shed 4 bases, with 23 bases lying between them.

This chain uses TRBV6-2 or TRBV6-3 with TRBJ2-5, with 7 positions matching TRBD1. The CDR3 contains 16 residues. V gave up 5 bases and J gave up 1 base; unmatched junction bases: 10. Germline values: CDR1 MNHEY, CDR2 SVGEGT. The CDR3 sequence: CASSILRDRAQETQYF. CDR3 DNA: TGTGCCAGCAGTATTCTCCGGGACAGAGCCCAAGAGACCCAGTACTTC.

This clone has only a few counts. The rearrangement links TRBV20-1 to TRBJ2-1, with 8 bases fitting TRBD2. The CDR3 totals 15 residues. Germline lookup yields CDR1 DFQATT and CDR2 SNEGSKA (reference sequence). Germline trimming cut 3 bases from V and 7 bases from J; bases unmatched to any gene: 11. The CDR3 DNA is TGCAGTGCTAGTGAAGACGGGGGGACTAGTAATGAGCAGTTCTTC. It encodes CSASEDGGTSNEQFF.

The chain links TRBV6-4 to TRBJ2-2, with D unclear. The CDR3 length is 17 residues. Trimming pared 0 bases from V and 6 bases from J, leaving 17 bases between. Germline V lookup: CDR1 MRHNA, CDR2 SNTAGT. DNA of the CDR3: TGTGCCAGCAGTGACTCCGCAACGGTGGTTGAGTCCGGGGAGCTGTTTTTT. Its protein product is CASSDSATVVESGELFF.

The chain carries TRBV30 and TRBJ2-1, with D possibly being TRBD2 (6 bases). The CDR3 consists of 18 residues. Germline V gives CDR1 GTSNPN, CDR2 SVGIG (reference sequence). V was cut by 2 bases and J by 5 bases, with 25 bases left in between. CDR3 coding DNA: TGTGCCTGGAGTCAGTATATACGGGGGTACGACGGGGACAATGAGCAGTTCTTC. It specifies CAWSQYIRGYDGDNEQFF.

This clone appeared a single time. The chain couples TRBV27 to TRBJ2-7; 8 nucleotides line up with TRBD1. The length of the CDR3 is 16 residues. Germline trimming cut 3 bases from V and 1 base from J; bases unmatched to any gene: 8. Germline V CDR1 and CDR2: MNHEY, SMNVEV (reference sequence). DNA for the CDR3: TGTGCCAGCAGTTTCAACCGGGACAGGCAATCCTACGAGCAGTACTTC. Amino acid sequence: CASSFNRDRQSYEQYF.

V gene TRBV2 combines with J gene TRBJ2-4, with TRBD1 matching 7 bases. V shed 4 bases and J 10 bases; nucleotides not matched to a gene: 7. Germline V gives CDR1 SNHLY, CDR2 FYNNEI. This CDR3 has 13 residues. The CDR3 nucleotides read TGTGCCAGCAGTGGACAGGGCCTTTTAATTCAGTACTTC. Translation: CASSGQGLLIQYF.

The genes are TRBV6-1 and TRBJ1-6; D gene ambiguous. Germline loops: CDR1 MNHNS, CDR2 SASEGT. Deletions cut 5 bases from V and 12 bases from J, with 14 bases between. This CDR3 comprises 13 residues. The chain's CDR3 is CASSYGRNEPLHF. The CDR3 nucleotides read TGTGCCAGCAGTTATGGGCGAAACGAACCCCTCCACTTT.

The rearrangement joins TRBV29-1 to TRBJ1-1, with D perhaps TRBD1 (5 bases). CDR1 is SQVTM, CDR2 ANQGSEA, per germline. This CDR3 is built from 12 residues. Between the trimmed V and J ends, which lost 0 bases and 8 bases, there was a span of 10 bases. CDR3 DNA sequence: TGCAGCGTTGAAGATCTCCGGGGGGAAGCTTTCTTT. Translating it yields CSVEDLRGEAFF.

V is TRBV10-1 and J is TRBJ2-1; TRBD2 matches at 8 bases. CDR3 length equals 16 residues. V lost 4 bases to trimming and J lost 3 bases; unmatched junction nucleotides: 8. CDR1 and CDR2 from the germline V gene are WNHNN and SYGVQD (reference sequence). This chain's CDR3 is CASSVTPGTSYNEQFF. CDR3 bases: TGCGCCAGCAGTGTGACCCCCGGGACTAGCTACAATGAGCAGTTCTTC.